A selection of T cell receptor beta chains follows, all from one sample in a study of blood T cells in healthy people across ages. TCRdb processed the 5' RACE reads anew with MiXCR; each CDR3 protein has one entry. The data hold some 1.1 million distinct CDR3 sequences, with around two fifths observed a single time. The sequenced sample was blood. Source of these receptors: a man between 18 and 35 years old in good health. Both conserved end residues are part of each CDR3. D genes are given only for firm matches. Clone size is not always given. Where it is, it says once, few, many or a class for expanded clones.

18 | few | TRBJ2-6 | TRBV12-3/TRBV12-4 | . | TGTGCCAGCAGTCCCCCTCGGGACCCTGACTCTGGGGCCAACGTCCTGACTTTC | CASSPPRDPDSGANVLTF
18 | few | TRBJ2-1 | TRBV7-2 | . | TGTGCCAGCAGCTTATTAATTTCCAGCCGCCTCTCCTACAATGAGCAGTTCTTC | CASSLLISSRLSYNEQFF
14 | . | TRBJ1-5 | TRBV3-1 | . | TGTGCCAGCAGCCCCCTCGTGAAAGGGCAGCCCCAGCATTTT | CASSPLVKGQPQHF
17 | . | TRBJ2-3 | TRBV4-2 | . | TGTGCCAGCAGCCAAGAGGGTCCCTGGGAGCGTCCAGATACGCAGTATTTT | CASSQEGPWERPDTQYF
15 | few | TRBJ1-2 | TRBV7-9 | TRBD1 | TGTGCCAGCAGCCGGACAGGTTCCGATAACTATGGCTACACCTTC | CASSRTGSDNYGYTF
14 | few | TRBJ2-3 | TRBV7-9 | TRBD1 | TGTGCCAGCAGGCCGGGACAGGGCTCAGATACGCAGTATTTT | CASRPGQGSDTQYF
15 | . | TRBJ2-3 | TRBV20-1 | TRBD2 | TGCAGTGCCATAGCGGGGGGGCTTAGGGCAGATACGCAGTATTTT | CSAIAGGLRADTQYF
13 | . | TRBJ1-2 | TRBV9 | . | TGTGCCAGCAGCGTAGAAGGGAATAGTGGCTACACCTTC | CASSVEGNSGYTF
15 | . | TRBJ1-3 | TRBV20-1 | . | TGCAGTGCCAGCCCCTTCAGAGACCCTGGAAACACCATATATTTT | CSASPFRDPGNTIYF
18 | once | TRBJ2-7 | TRBV20-1 | TRBD2 | TGCAGTGCTAGCCCTTTTACCGGGACTAGCAGGGGTGCCTACGAGCAGTACTTC | CSASPFTGTSRGAYEQYF
18 | . | TRBJ2-1 | TRBV15 | . | TGTGCCACCACCAAAGCGATGGAGGGGAAGAGCTCCTACAATGAGCAGTTCTTC | CATTKAMEGKSSYNEQFF
15 | . | TRBJ2-7 | TRBV4-3 | . | TGCGCCAGCAGCCAAGATCTGGGGAACTCCTACGAGCAGTACTTC | CASSQDLGNSYEQYF
20 | few | TRBJ1-4 | TRBV24-1 | TRBD1 | TGTGCCACCACCTCCATTTTATCCAGACGAAACAGGGGGACTAATGAAAAACTGTTTTTT | CATTSILSRRNRGTNEKLFF
16 | few | TRBJ2-1 | TRBV7-2 | TRBD1 | TGTGCCAGCAGCCCCGCCGGGACAGCCACCTACAATGAGCAGTTCTTC | CASSPAGTATYNEQFF
15 | . | TRBJ1-5 | TRBV27 | . | TGTGCCAGCAGTTTATATAGGGCGAGTAGTCAGCCCCAGCATTTT | CASSLYRASSQPQHF
14 | . | TRBJ2-3 | TRBV20-1 | . | TGCAGTGCTAGAGTGAGAAGCGGTGGTGATACGCAGTATTTT | CSARVRSGGDTQYF
16 | . | TRBJ2-7 | TRBV27 | TRBD1 | TGTGCCAGCAGCCTAGGAAGGACAGGGTTGGGCAATGAGCAGTACTTC | CASSLGRTGLGNEQYF
15 | . | TRBJ2-1 | TRBV6-5 | . | TGTGCCAGCAGTTACGAGACCTCGCCCGGCAATGAGCAGTTCTTC | CASSYETSPGNEQFF
16 | . | TRBJ2-3 | TRBV27 | . | TGTGCCAGCAGTTTAAGTATCAGGTTCAAAATGGGTAGGCAGTATTTT | CASSLSIRFKMGRQYF
14 | . | TRBJ1-1 | TRBV12-3/TRBV12-4 | . | TGTGCCAGCAGTTTTACAGCGCAGAACACTGAAGCTTTCTTT | CASSFTAQNTEAFF